The text below deals with one TCR beta chain. There is no known antigen for this receptor. Qualities for individual bases were not recorded, and no much larger clone is one base off. Systemically healthy Caucasian individuals from Russia, 35 to 40 in total and aged roughly 6 to 100 years, were included as donors. Each donor gave ten milliliters of peripheral blood, drawn into EDTA-treated Vacutainer tubes. Ficoll-Paque density-gradient centrifugation was used to isolate PBMCs, with at least 6 million obtained per sample. Trizol reagent was used to extract total RNA from PBMCs, with at least 5 micrograms per sample. The percentages of naive CD45RAhigh/CD27high T cells were determined by flow cytometry on a PBMC aliquot from every donor. The V end loses 6 bases and the J end loses 0 bases, and a stretch of 5 bases separates them. The CDR3 starts with the cysteine, ends with the phenylalanine, and has 12 residues. CDR3 DNA is the only sequence kept; it has 36 bases, read in frame from the first base. For CDR1 and CDR2, the germline V gene lists MDHEN and SYDVKM.

Libraries came from 5' RACE. Sequencing relied on an Illumina HiSeq 2500. A second PCR of roughly 7 to 12 cycles was run with a J-beta primer mix and a sample-barcoded 5' primer. A unique molecular identifier was introduced onto each TCR beta cDNA molecule by a template-switch 5' adaptor carrying 12 random nucleotides. At least 2.5 million CDR3-containing paired-end reads were obtained from each sample. First-strand cDNA was synthesized from all RNA with the Mint cDNA synthesis kit, primed by a TRBC-specific oligonucleotide. Following uracil-DNA glycosylase treatment, all cDNA underwent a first 18-cycle PCR with the universal primers M1SS and BC2_uni_R. On the authors' methods: For normalization, 1 million high-quality reads, each with a distinct molecular identifier, were randomly selected from each sample. Reads sharing molecular identifiers were discarded rather than binned into consensus sequences. MiTCR, set to a Q25 quality threshold and the strictest error-elimination algorithm, was used for CDR3 identification, clonotype clustering and error correction. Lower-bound total TCR beta diversity was estimated with a nonparametric unseen species model using Euler transformation. The raw public data were reprocessed by TCRdb itself: fastp quality trimming at Q25, MiXCR clonotype calling, in-frame beta chains only. Every distinct CDR3 protein forms one entry, paired with its most common genes and DNA. These V and J calls rely on TCRdb rather than the paper's analysis. This sample has 950,000 to 1,200,000 distinct CDR3 sequences in its table, and around two fifths of those were observed once. The ten largest account for 10% to 15% of the sample.

The sample comes from a study of blood T cells in healthy people across ages (dated by TCRdb to between 2015 and 2017). Background for the entire study: In model experiments, template switching captured about one uniquely barcoded TCR beta cDNA molecule for every two T cells. The study measured age-related changes in TCR beta repertoire diversity using deep sequencing normalized with unique cDNA molecular identifiers. The donors were divided into four age groups: young (average around 16 years), middle-aged (roughly 40), aged (approximately 59) and long-lived (approximately 74). To avoid experimental bias, donors of different ages were distributed randomly across sequencing lanes. Two additional independent replicas of 1 million unique cDNA reads from the same blood draw were analyzed for two donors (one aged 18 to 30 and one aged 80 or older).

Paper-wide results and their limitations: Because donor CMV infection status was unknown, age-related changes in expanded clonotypes were potentially confounded. Compared with the aged group, the long-lived group had more naive CD4+ T cells, fewer expanded clones and increased TCR diversity, a pattern suggesting age selection. Estimates of total diversity from one million sequenced T cells were regarded as lower bounds and underestimates. Conclusive comparison of naive and antigen-experienced compartments was prevented by the profiling of bulk unsorted PBMCs. A strong correlation was found between observed TCR beta diversity and the percentage of naive T cells measured by flow cytometry. Observed TCR beta diversity per million T cells fell roughly linearly with age, and a significant reduction was already apparent by age around 39.

This TCR came from a man in his late teens or twenties in good health. Source material: blood. The chain employs TRBV28 and TRBJ1-2; there is no confident call for the D gene. The DNA reads TGTGCCAGCAGGCTTACTAACTATGGCTACACCTTC. The translation is CASRLTNYGYTF.